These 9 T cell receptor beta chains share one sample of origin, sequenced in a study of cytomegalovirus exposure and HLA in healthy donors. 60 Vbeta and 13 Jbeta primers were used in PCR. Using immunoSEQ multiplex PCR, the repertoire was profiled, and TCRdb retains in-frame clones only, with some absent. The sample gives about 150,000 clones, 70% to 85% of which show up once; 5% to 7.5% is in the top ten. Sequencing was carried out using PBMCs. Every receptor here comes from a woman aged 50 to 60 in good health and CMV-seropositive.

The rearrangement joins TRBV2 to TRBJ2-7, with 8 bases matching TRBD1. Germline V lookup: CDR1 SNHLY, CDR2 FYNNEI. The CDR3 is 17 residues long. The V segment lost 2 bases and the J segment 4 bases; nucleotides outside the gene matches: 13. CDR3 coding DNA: TGTGCCAGCAGTGAATTCGGGAGACAGGGGCGATCATACGAGCAGTACTTC. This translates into CASSEFGRQGRSYEQYF.

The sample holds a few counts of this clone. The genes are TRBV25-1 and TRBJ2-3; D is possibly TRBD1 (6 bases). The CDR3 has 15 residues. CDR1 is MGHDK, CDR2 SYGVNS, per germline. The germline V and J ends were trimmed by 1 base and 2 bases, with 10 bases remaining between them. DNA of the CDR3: TGTGCCAGCAGTGAATTGGGGGCGCTCACAGATACGCAGTATTTT. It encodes CASSELGALTDTQYF.

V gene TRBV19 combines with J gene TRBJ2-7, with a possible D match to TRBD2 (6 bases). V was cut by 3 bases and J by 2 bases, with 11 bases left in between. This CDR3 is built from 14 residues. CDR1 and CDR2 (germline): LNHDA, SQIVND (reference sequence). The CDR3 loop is CASSMEGIAYEQYF. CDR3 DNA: TGTGCCAGTAGTATGGAGGGGATCGCCTACGAGCAGTACTTC.

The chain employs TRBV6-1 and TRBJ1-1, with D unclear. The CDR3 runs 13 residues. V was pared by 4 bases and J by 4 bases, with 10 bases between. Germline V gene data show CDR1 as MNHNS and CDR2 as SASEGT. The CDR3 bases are TGTGCCAGCAGTGGTACAGTTGGCACTGAAGCTTTCTTT. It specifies CASSGTVGTEAFF.

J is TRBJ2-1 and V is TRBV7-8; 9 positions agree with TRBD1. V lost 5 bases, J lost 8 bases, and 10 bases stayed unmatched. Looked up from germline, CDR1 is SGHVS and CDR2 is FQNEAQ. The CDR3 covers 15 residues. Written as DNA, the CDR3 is TGTGCCAGCAGCGAGTGGGACAGGGCGGAGGATGAGCAGTTCTTC. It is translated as CASSEWDRAEDEQFF.

As DNA, the CDR3 is TGTGCCAGCAGCAAAGCGAGAATACTGGGGACAGGGTCCAACACCATATATTTT. It specifies CASSKARILGTGSNTIYF. The chain has TRBV21-1 and TRBJ1-3; whether TRBD1, the table's D call, matches the DNA was not checked. TRBV21-1 is designated a pseudogene. The CDR3 sequence is 18 residues long.

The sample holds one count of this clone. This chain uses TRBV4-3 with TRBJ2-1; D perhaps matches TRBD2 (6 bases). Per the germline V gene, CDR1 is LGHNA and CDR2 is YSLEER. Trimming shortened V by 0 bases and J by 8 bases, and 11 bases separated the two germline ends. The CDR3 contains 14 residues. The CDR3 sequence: CASSQDTREDEQFF. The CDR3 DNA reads TGCGCCAGCAGCCAAGATACAAGGGAGGATGAGCAGTTCTTC.

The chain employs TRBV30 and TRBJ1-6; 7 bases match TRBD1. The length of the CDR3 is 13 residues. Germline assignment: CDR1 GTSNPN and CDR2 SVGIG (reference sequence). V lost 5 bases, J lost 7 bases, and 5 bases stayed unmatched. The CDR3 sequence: CAWSDRLNSPLHF. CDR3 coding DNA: TGTGCCTGGTCGGACAGGCTCAATTCACCCCTCCACTTT.

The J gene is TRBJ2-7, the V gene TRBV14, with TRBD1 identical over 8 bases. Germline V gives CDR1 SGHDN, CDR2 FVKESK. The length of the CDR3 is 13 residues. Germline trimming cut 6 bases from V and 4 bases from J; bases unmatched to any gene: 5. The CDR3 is CASSRTGWYEQYF. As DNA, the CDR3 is TGTGCCAGCAGTCGGACAGGGTGGTACGAGCAGTACTTC.